These T cell receptor beta chains were read from a single sample in a study of T cells in narcolepsy. TCRdb's table, derived via immunoSEQ multiplex PCR, lists solely in-frame clones and lacks some. The sample records 25,000 to 30,000 clones, 79% being singletons. Sequencing was performed on memory (CD45RA-) CD4+ T cells from blood. The receptors were gathered from a human donor in good health. The CDR3 runs from the conserved cysteine through the conserved F or W. The D gene is left open where the match is weak. Size is stated for part of the rows, as once, few or many counts, or as a class when the clone is expanded.

j_call d_call v_call clone_size cdr3_aa cdr3_nt
TRBJ1-1 - TRBV6-7 - CASSYGGEAFF TGTGCCAGCAGTTACGGTGGTGAAGCTTTCTTT
TRBJ2-1 - TRBV29-1 - CSVEDWGGAERGQFF TGCAGCGTTGAAGATTGGGGTGGCGCCGAAAGGGGGCAGTTCTTC
TRBJ1-4 - TRBV6-6 - CATSWRINEKLFF TGTGCCACCTCCTGGCGGATAAATGAAAAACTGTTTTTT
TRBJ1-1 - TRBV6-6 - CASSETAPNTEAFF TGTGCCAGCAGTGAGACAGCGCCGAACACTGAAGCTTTCTTT
TRBJ1-6 TRBD1 TRBV16 - CASSQDRGDNSPLHF TGTGCCAGCAGCCAGGACAGGGGCGATAATTCACCCCTCCACTTT
TRBJ2-7 - TRBV28 - CASSIKREQYF TGTGCCAGCAGTATAAAGCGGGAGCAGTACTTC
TRBJ2-1 - TRBV6-6 - CASSSTISSYNEQFF TGTGCCAGCAGTTCCACAATAAGCTCCTACAATGAGCAGTTCTTC
TRBJ2-6 - TRBV7-8 - CASSLVPRVGSGANVLTF TGTGCCAGCAGCTTAGTCCCCAGGGTTGGGTCTGGGGCCAACGTCCTGACTTTC
TRBJ2-3 - TRBV5-6 few CASSLGTLRGTDTQYF TGTGCCAGCAGCTTAGGGACGCTCAGAGGGACAGATACGCAGTATTTT
TRBJ1-1 - TRBV29-1 - CSAQSAEAFF TGCAGCGCCCAATCAGCTGAAGCTTTCTTT
TRBJ2-1 - TRBV7-6 - CASSLAPSPNNEQFF TGTGCCAGCAGCTTAGCGCCTAGCCCAAACAATGAGCAGTTCTTC
TRBJ1-1 - TRBV4-1 - CASSQGFGGSVNTEAFF TGCGCCAGCAGCCAAGGCTTTGGGGGATCGGTGAACACTGAAGCTTTCTTT
TRBJ2-5 - TRBV11-2 - CASSLGLQETQYF TGTGCCAGCAGCCTAGGACTACAAGAGACCCAGTACTTC
TRBJ1-6 - TRBV7-2 once CASSWRGSNNSPLHF TGTGCCAGCAGCTGGAGGGGCTCCAATAATTCACCCCTCCACTTT
TRBJ1-2 TRBD1 TRBV11-2 - CASSLDSGTGVTYGYTF TGTGCCAGCAGCTTAGATAGCGGGACAGGAGTTACCTATGGCTACACCTTC
TRBJ2-7 - TRBV27 - CASSAVGLDYEQYF TGTGCCAGCAGTGCGGTGGGGCTGGACTACGAGCAGTACTTC
TRBJ2-3 TRBD1 TRBV7-9 - CASSQQGTTSTDTQYF TGTGCCAGCAGCCAACAGGGGACAACATCCACAGATACGCAGTATTTT
TRBJ1-1 - TRBV5-1 once CASSPGFGSEAFF TGCGCCAGCAGCCCAGGGTTCGGATCAGAAGCTTTCTTT
TRBJ2-4 - TRBV7-8 - CASSLYGAGEVGIQYF TGTGCCAGCAGCCTTTATGGGGCAGGGGAAGTGGGCATTCAGTACTTC
TRBJ2-1 - TRBV4-2 - CASSQDWASEQFF TGTGCCAGCAGCCAAGATTGGGCTAGCGAGCAGTTCTTC
TRBJ2-2 - TRBV11-3 - CASSSGRAGELFF TGTGCCAGCAGCTCGGGAAGGGCCGGGGAGCTGTTTTTT
TRBJ1-3 - TRBV9 few CASSVRGYSGNTIYF TGTGCCAGCAGCGTCCGTGGATACTCTGGAAACACCATATATTTT
TRBJ2-7 TRBD2 TRBV5-1 - CASSLVLPTSGRLYEQYF TGCGCCAGCAGCTTGGTGTTGCCGACTAGCGGGAGGCTCTACGAGCAGTACTTC
TRBJ1-2 TRBD1 TRBV6-1 - CASSESVYRDSRGYTF TGTGCCAGCAGTGAATCGGTCTACCGGGACAGCAGGGGCTACACCTTC
TRBJ1-3 - TRBV6-1 - CASSYGTAGNTIYF TGTGCCAGTAGTTATGGGACGGCTGGAAACACCATATATTTT
TRBJ1-3 - TRBV28 - CASRPRATSGNTIYF TGTGCCAGCAGACCTAGGGCCACCTCTGGAAACACCATATATTTT
TRBJ1-5 TRBD1 TRBV19 once CASSKTGDRLHF TGTGCCAGTAGTAAGACAGGGGATCGCTTGCATTTT
TRBJ1-1 - TRBV6-5 - CASSYGRSTEAFF TGTGCCAGCAGTTACGGCCGGAGCACTGAAGCTTTCTTT
TRBJ1-2 - TRBV2 - CASREGQTANYGYTF TGTGCCAGCAGGGAAGGACAGACAGCTAACTATGGCTACACCTTC
TRBJ1-1 - TRBV6-1 - CASSFPGNSEAFF TGTGCCAGCAGTTTCCCGGGAAATAGTGAAGCTTTCTTT
TRBJ1-2 TRBD1 TRBV19 - CASSIGGKGQGSLGYTF TGTGCCAGTAGTATTGGGGGAAAGGGACAGGGATCTCTTGGCTACACCTTC
TRBJ2-3 - TRBV7-3 - CASSLMGPTDTQYF TGTGCCAGCAGCTTAATGGGACCCACAGATACGCAGTATTTT
TRBJ1-1 - TRBV2 once CASRTNTEAFF TGTGCCAGCAGGACGAACACTGAAGCTTTCTTT
TRBJ1-1 - TRBV19 few CASGQGIGTEAFF TGTGCCAGTGGCCAGGGGATAGGCACTGAAGCTTTCTTT
TRBJ1-1 - TRBV21-1 few CASSKGTLGAEAFF TGTGCCAGCAGCAAAGGGACCCTCGGCGCTGAAGCTTTCTTT
TRBJ2-5 - TRBV9 once CASSVTIHGQETQYF TGTGCCAGCAGCGTGACGATACACGGTCAAGAGACCCAGTACTTC
TRBJ2-5 - TRBV5-6 - CASSFRETQYF TGTGCCAGCAGCTTTCGTGAGACCCAGTACTTC
TRBJ1-2 TRBD1 TRBV16 - CASSQSVVDRGGYTF TGTGCCAGCAGCCAATCCGTGGTGGACAGGGGTGGCTACACCTTC
TRBJ1-1 - TRBV6-9 - CASSSYLQPEAFF TGTGCCAGCAGTTCGTATTTACAGCCTGAAGCTTTCTTT
TRBJ1-2 - TRBV5-6 - CASSLGQSARGYTF TGTGCCAGCAGCTTGGGGCAGTCGGCTCGGGGCTACACCTTC
TRBJ1-1 - TRBV29-1 once CSVTKGGVTEAFF TGCAGCGTTACCAAAGGAGGGGTTACTGAAGCTTTCTTT
TRBJ1-2 - TRBV28 - CASTTDYGYTF TGTGCCAGCACTACTGACTATGGCTACACCTTC
TRBJ1-5 - TRBV19 - CASSRREGGNQPQHF TGTGCCAGTAGTAGACGTGAGGGGGGCAATCAGCCCCAGCATTTT
TRBJ2-5 TRBD2 TRBV18 - CASSPVDTRGETQYF TGTGCCAGCTCACCAGTAGACACGCGGGGGGAGACCCAGTACTTC
TRBJ2-5 - TRBV9 - CASSVALAIETQYF TGTGCCAGCAGCGTAGCTTTAGCGATCGAGACCCAGTACTTC
TRBJ2-5 TRBD2 TRBV18 - CASSPPRGAGAEETQYF TGTGCCAGCTCACCACCGAGGGGAGCGGGGGCAGAAGAGACCCAGTACTTC
TRBJ1-2 TRBD1 TRBV27 - CASRTGGFGYTF TGTGCCAGCCGGACAGGGGGCTTTGGCTACACCTTC
TRBJ2-7 - TRBV5-1 - CASSALGNREQYF TGCGCCAGCAGCGCACTTGGGAACCGCGAGCAGTACTTC
TRBJ2-4 - TRBV28 once CASRLAGPSRHIQYF TGTGCCAGCAGGTTAGCCGGGCCATCTAGGCACATTCAGTACTTC
TRBJ1-5 - TRBV28 - CASSFRGAGHQPQHF TGTGCCAGCAGTTTCAGGGGCGCAGGGCATCAGCCCCAGCATTTT
TRBJ1-5 - TRBV6-5 - CASSYIRGSNQPQHF TGTGCCAGCAGTTACATCAGAGGGAGTAATCAGCCCCAGCATTTT
TRBJ1-6 - TRBV18 - CASSQDSNNSPLHF TGTGCCAGCTCACAGGACAGCAATAATTCACCCCTCCACTTT
TRBJ2-7 TRBD2 TRBV6-5 - CASSGLAGGAYEQYF TGTGCCAGCAGTGGACTAGCGGGAGGGGCCTACGAGCAGTACTTC